This T cell receptor beta chain was sequenced during a study of tumor-infiltrating lymphocytes in primary liver carcinoma. The investigators made TCR beta cDNA from about 510 ng total RNA, using a constant-region primer. ARM-PCR, slightly modified, supplied the TCR beta libraries through three nested multiplex PCR rounds. TCRdb reanalysed the multiplex PCR reads using MiXCR and keeps one entry per CDR3 protein. Altogether about 74,000 distinct CDR3 sequences are present, about 72% being singletons, with the ten largest covering 25% to 30%. Each 20-30 mg portion of unsorted bulk tissue served as the source for co-extraction of RNA and DNA. Worth noting for this clonotype: A read error may account for a junction end that differs from germline.

The sequenced sample consisted of liver tumor tissue from sampling region 4. Regarding subset: tumor region T4, right-lateral pole. The clonotype was recovered from a man in his forties with primary liver carcinoma and hepatitis B virus infection.

CDR3 DNA: TGTGCCAACAGCCAGTACTCGGGAGGGGGCTACGAGCAGTACTTC. Protein: CANSQYSGGGYEQYF. The rearrangement links TRBV11-2 to TRBJ2-7; TRBD2 aligns across 8 bases. Germline values: CDR1 SGHAT, CDR2 FQNNGV. The CDR3 sequence is 15 residues long.